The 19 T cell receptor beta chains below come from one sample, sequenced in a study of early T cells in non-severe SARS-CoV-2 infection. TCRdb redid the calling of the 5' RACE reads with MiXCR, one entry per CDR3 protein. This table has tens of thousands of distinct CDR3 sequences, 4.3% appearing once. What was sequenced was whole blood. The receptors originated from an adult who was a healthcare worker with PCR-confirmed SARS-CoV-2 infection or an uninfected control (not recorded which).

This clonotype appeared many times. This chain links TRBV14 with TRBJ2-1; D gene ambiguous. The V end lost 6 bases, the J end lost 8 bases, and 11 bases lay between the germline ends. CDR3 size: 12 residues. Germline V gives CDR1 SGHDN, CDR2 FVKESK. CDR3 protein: CASRSRGDEQFF. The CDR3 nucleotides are TGTGCCAGCAGATCCCGAGGTGATGAGCAGTTCTTC.

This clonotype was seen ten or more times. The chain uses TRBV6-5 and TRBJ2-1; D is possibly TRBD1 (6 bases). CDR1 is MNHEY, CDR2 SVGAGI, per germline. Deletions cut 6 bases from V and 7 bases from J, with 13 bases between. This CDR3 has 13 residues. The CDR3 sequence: CASREHRENEQFF. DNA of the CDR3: TGTGCCAGCAGGGAACACAGGGAAAATGAGCAGTTCTTC.

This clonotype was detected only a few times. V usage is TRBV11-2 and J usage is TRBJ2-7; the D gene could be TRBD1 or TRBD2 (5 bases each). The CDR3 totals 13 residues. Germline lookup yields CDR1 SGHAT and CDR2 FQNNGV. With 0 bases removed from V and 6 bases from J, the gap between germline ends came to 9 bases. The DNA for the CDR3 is TGTGCCAGCAGCTTAGAAGGGGCGGGCGAGCAGTACTTC. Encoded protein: CASSLEGAGEQYF. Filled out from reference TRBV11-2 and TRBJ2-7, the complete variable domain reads EAGVAQSPRYKIIEKRQSVAFWCNPISGHATLYWYQQILGQGPKLLIQFQNNGVVDDSQLPKDRFSAERLKGVDSTLKIQPAKLEDSAVYLCASSLEGAGEQYFGPGTRLTVT.

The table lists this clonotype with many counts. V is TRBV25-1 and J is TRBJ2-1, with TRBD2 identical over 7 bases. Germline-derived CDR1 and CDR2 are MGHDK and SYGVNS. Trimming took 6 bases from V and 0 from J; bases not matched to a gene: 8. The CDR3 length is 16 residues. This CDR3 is CASRASAGVSYNEQFF. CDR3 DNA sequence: TGTGCCAGCAGGGCTTCCGCGGGGGTCTCCTACAATGAGCAGTTCTTC.

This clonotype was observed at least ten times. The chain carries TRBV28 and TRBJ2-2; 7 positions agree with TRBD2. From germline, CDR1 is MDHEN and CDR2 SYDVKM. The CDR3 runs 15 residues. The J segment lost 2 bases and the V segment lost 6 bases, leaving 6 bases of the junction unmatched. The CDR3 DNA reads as TGTGCCAGCAGGACGACTAGCCTAAACACCGGGGAGCTGTTTTTT. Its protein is CASRTTSLNTGELFF.

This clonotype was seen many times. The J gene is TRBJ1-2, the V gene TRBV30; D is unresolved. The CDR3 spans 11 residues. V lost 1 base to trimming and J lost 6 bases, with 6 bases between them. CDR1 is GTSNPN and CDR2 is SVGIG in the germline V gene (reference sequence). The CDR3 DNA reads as TGTGCCTGGAGTGAGGGAAATGGCTACACCTTC. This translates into CAWSEGNGYTF.

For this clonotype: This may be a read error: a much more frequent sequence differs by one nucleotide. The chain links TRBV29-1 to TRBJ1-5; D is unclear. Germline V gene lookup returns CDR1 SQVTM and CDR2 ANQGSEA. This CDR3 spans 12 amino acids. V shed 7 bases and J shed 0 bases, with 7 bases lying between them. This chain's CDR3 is CSARDSNQPQHF. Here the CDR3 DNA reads TGCAGCGCTCGGGATAGCAATCAGCCCCAGCATTTT.

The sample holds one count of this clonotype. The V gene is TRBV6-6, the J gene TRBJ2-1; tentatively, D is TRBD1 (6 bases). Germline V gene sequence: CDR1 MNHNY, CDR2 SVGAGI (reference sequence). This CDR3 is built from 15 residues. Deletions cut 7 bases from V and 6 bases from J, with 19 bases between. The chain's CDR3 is CASTLSRGWVNEQFF. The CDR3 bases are TGTGCCAGCACCCTTAGCAGGGGTTGGGTCAATGAGCAGTTCTTC.

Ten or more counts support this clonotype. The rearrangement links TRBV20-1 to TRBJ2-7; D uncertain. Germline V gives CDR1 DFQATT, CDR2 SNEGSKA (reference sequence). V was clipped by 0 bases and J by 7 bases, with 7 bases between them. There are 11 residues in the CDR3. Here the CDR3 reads CSARESREQYF. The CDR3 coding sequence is TGCAGTGCTAGAGAGTCTAGAGAGCAGTACTTC.

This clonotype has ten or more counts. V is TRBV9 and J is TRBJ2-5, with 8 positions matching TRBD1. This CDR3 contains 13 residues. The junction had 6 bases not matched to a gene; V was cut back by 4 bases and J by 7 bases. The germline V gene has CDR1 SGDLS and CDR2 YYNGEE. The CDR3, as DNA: TGTGCCAGCAGCCCGGGGACAGGTTGGACCCAGTACTTC. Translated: CASSPGTGWTQYF.

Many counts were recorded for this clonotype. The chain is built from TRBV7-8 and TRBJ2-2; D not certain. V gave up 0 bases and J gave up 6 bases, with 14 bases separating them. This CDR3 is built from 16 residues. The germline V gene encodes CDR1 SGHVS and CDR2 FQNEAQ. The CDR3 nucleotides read TGTGCCAGCAGCTTAGCGAACACCCGGGTCGCCGGGGAGCTGTTTTTT. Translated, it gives CASSLANTRVAGELFF. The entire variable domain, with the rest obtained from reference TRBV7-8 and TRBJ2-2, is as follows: GAGVSQSPRYKVAKRGQDVALRCDPISGHVSLFWYQQALGQGPEFLTYFQNEAQLDKSGLPSDRFFAERPEGSVSTLKIQRTQQEDSAVYLCASSLANTRVAGELFFGEGSRLTVL.

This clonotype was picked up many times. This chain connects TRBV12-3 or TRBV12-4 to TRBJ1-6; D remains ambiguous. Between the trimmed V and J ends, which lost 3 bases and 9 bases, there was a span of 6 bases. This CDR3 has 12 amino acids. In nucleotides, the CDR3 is TGTGCCAGCAGTTTCAGAGCTTCACCCCTCCACTTT. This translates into CASSFRASPLHF.

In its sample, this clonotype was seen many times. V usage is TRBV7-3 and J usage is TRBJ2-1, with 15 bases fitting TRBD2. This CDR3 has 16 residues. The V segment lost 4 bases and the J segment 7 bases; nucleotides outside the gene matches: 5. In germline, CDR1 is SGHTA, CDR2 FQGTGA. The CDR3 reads CASSSGLAGGANEQFF. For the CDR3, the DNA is TGTGCCAGCAGCTCGGGACTAGCGGGGGGAGCAAATGAGCAGTTCTTC. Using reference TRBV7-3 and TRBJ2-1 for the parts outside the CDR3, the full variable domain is GAGVSQTPSNKVTEKGKYVELRCDPISGHTALYWYRQSLGQGPEFLIYFQGTGAADDSGLPNDRFFAVRPEGSVSTLKIQRTERGDSAVYLCASSSGLAGGANEQFFGPGTRLTVL.

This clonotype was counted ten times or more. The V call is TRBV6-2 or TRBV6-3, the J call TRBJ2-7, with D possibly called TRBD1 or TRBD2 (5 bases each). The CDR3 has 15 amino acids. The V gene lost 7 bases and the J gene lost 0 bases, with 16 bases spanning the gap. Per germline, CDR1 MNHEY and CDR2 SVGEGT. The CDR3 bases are TGTGCCAGCACCGACCCGGGACGATCCTCCTACGAGCAGTACTTC. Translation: CASTDPGRSSYEQYF.

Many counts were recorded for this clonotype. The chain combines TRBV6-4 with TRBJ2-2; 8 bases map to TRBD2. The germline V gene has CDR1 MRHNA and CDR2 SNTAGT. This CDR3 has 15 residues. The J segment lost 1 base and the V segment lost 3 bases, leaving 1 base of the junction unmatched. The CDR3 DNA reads TGTGCCAGCAGTGATAGCGGGGAGAACACCGGGGAGCTGTTTTTT. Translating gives CASSDSGENTGELFF.

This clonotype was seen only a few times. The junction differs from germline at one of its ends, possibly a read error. DNA for the CDR3: TGTGCTAGCAGCTTAGGGCGGGGCCAAGAGACCCAGTACTTC. This gives the protein CASSLGRGQETQYF. V usage is TRBV7-7 and J usage is TRBJ2-5; maybe TRBD2 (6 bases). The CDR3 runs 14 residues. Germline V gives CDR1 SSHAT, CDR2 FNYEAQ (reference sequence).

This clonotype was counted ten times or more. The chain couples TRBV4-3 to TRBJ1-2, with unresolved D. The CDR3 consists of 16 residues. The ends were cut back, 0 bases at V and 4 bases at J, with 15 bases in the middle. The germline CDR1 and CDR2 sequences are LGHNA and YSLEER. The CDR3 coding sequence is TGCGCCAGCAGCCAAGAATATCAAGGATCCGTCTATGGCTACACCTTC. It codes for CASSQEYQGSVYGYTF.

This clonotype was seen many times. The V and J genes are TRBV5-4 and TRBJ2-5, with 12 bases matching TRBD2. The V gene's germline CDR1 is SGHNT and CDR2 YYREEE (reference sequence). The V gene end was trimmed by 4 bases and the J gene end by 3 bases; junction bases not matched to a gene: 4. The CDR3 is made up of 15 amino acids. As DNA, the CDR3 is TGTGCCAGCAGCCCGCGACTAGCGGGGGAAGAGACCCAGTACTTC. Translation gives CASSPRLAGEETQYF. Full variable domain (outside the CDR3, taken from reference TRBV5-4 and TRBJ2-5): ETGVTQSPTHLIKTRGQQVTLRCSSQSGHNTVSWYQQALGQGPQFIFQYYREEENGRGNFPPRFSGLQFPNYSSELNVNALELDDSALYLCASSPRLAGEETQYFGPGTRLLVL.

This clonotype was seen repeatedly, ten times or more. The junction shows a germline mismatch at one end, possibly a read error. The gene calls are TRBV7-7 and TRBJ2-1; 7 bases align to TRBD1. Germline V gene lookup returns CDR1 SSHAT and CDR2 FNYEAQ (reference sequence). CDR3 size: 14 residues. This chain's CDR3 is CASSLTGNLNEQFF. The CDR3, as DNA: TGTGCTAGCAGCCTGACAGGGAACCTAAATGAGCAGTTCTTC.